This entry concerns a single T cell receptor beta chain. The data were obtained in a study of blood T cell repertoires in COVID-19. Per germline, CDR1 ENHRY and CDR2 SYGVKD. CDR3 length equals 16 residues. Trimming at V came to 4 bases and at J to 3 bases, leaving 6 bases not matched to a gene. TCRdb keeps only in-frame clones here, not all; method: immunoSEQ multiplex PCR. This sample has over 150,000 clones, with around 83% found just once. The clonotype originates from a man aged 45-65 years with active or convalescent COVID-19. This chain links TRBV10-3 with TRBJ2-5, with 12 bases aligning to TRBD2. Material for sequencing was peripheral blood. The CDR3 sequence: CAISGRLAGAEETQYF. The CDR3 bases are TGTGCCATCAGTGGGCGACTAGCGGGGGCTGAAGAGACCCAGTACTTC.